Listed here is a single TCR beta chain. As yet, its antigen is unknown. As the sequencing template, cDNA was produced by extracting RNA and reverse transcribing it. Profiled with immunoSEQ multiplex PCR; TCRdb holds only in-frame clones, not every one. The table has approximately 150,000 clones, roughly 60% seen once; the top ten hold about 4.4%. This entry belongs to a study of CD8+ T cells in alopecia areata. Study-wide findings and caveats: Against the mouse data, patients shared TCRs less clearly, possibly for HLA reasons. Relative to normal scalp, lesional scalp, especially alopecia totalis/universalis, showed higher clonality. Resident alphabeta T-cell populations of normal skin are likewise subject to sequencing in scalp samples.

Germline loops: CDR1 SNHLY, CDR2 FYNNEI. This CDR3 is built from 13 residues. Using a FACSAria, the CD4+ and CD8+ T cells were sorted from the PBMCs. The chain links TRBV2 to TRBJ1-1; possibly TRBD1 for D (6 bases). Sequencing was carried out using CD4+ T cells sorted from blood. The clonotype was recovered from a human donor in good health. CDR3 residues: CAKTDRLNTEAFF. The CDR3 nucleotides are TGTGCTAAAACTGACAGGCTGAACACTGAAGCTTTCTTT.